One and the same sample provided the 17 T cell receptor beta chains below, sequenced in a study of blood T cell repertoires in COVID-19. The table came from immunoSEQ multiplex PCR; TCRdb's copy has only in-frame clones and leaves some out. The sample contains a few hundred thousand clones, approximately 87% of which appear only once. The sequenced sample was peripheral blood. The receptors derive from a man in his fifties or sixties who had recovered from COVID-19.

This clone was counted a single time. The V gene is TRBV3-1 (or the pseudogene TRBV3-2), the J gene TRBJ1-2, with 7 bases fitting TRBD1. Germline CDR1 and CDR2: LGHDT and YNNKEL (reference sequence). V was clipped by 5 bases and J by 0 bases; unmatched bases: 3. CDR3 length: 14 residues. The chain's CDR3 is CASSKTGPNYGYTF. CDR3 sequence (DNA): TGTGCCAGCAGCAAGACAGGGCCTAACTATGGCTACACCTTC.

The chain employs TRBV11-2 and TRBJ2-7; 11 bases are a match to TRBD2. The CDR3 is made up of 19 amino acids. Trimming at V came to 0 bases and at J to 2 bases, leaving 12 bases not matched to a gene. Germline values: CDR1 SGHAT, CDR2 FQNNGV. This chain's CDR3 is CASSLDHSGGAGVPYEQYF. CDR3 sequence (DNA): TGTGCCAGCAGCTTAGATCATAGCGGGGGGGCCGGAGTCCCCTACGAGCAGTACTTC.

The chain couples TRBV5-4 to TRBJ1-5; 10 bases fit TRBD1. This CDR3 has 15 residues. Trimming removed 4 bases from V and 3 bases from J; junction bases left unmatched: 4. From germline, CDR1 is SGHNT and CDR2 YYREEE (reference sequence). CDR3 sequence reads: CASSPGTGDNQPQHF. CDR3 coding DNA: TGTGCCAGCAGCCCAGGGACAGGGGACAATCAGCCCCAGCATTTT.

The V call is TRBV10-3, the J call TRBJ2-7; tentatively, D is TRBD2 (5 bases). The CDR3 runs 15 residues. Trimming took off 4 bases at V and 6 bases at J, with 19 bases between the two ends. Germline V gene lookup returns CDR1 ENHRY and CDR2 SYGVKD. In DNA form, the CDR3 reads TGTGCCATCAGTGGACCCGGAGAGGGTTTGGGCGAGCAGTACTTC. Translated: CAISGPGEGLGEQYF.

V and J are TRBV3-1 (or the pseudogene TRBV3-2) and TRBJ2-1; 9 nucleotides agree with TRBD2. V shed 0 bases, J shed 7 bases, and the junction held 7 bases outside the gene matches. CDR1 is LGHDT, CDR2 YNNKEL, per germline (reference sequence). The CDR3 covers 16 residues. The CDR3 is CASSQEGAGGLNEQFF. The DNA of the CDR3 is TGTGCCAGCAGCCAAGAAGGAGCGGGAGGCCTAAATGAGCAGTTCTTC.

The chain links TRBV30 to TRBJ1-3; tentative D call: TRBD1 (5 bases). Germline values: CDR1 GTSNPN, CDR2 SVGIG (reference sequence). This CDR3 comprises 16 residues. With 4 bases removed from V and 0 bases from J, the gap between germline ends came to 16 bases. CDR3 sequence reads: CAWTMGGAVSGNTIYF. The DNA of the CDR3 is TGTGCCTGGACGATGGGGGGAGCAGTCTCTGGAAACACCATATATTTT.

The chain employs TRBV5-5 and TRBJ2-2, with TRBD1 identical over 9 bases. Germline CDR1 and CDR2: SGHKS and YYEKEE (reference sequence). This CDR3 region has 13 residues. V lost 7 bases, J lost 7 bases, and 5 bases stayed unmatched. CDR3 sequence (DNA): TGTGCCAGCCTACAGGGGGCCTTCGGGGAGCTGTTTTTT. This gives the protein CASLQGAFGELFF. The entire variable domain, with the rest obtained from reference TRBV5-5 and TRBJ2-2, is as follows: DAGVTQSPTHLIKTRGQQVTLRCSPISGHKSVSWYQQVLGQGPQFIFQYYEKEERGRGNFPDRFSARQFPNYSSELNVNALLLGDSALYLCASLQGAFGELFFGEGSRLTVL.

The J gene is TRBJ1-4, the V gene TRBV12-3 or TRBV12-4; 7 bases align to TRBD1. V was pared by 6 bases and J by 6 bases, with 4 bases of the junction left unmatched. The CDR3 runs to 13 residues. CDR3 loop: CASRPGTDEKLFF. In nucleotides, the CDR3 is TGTGCCAGCAGACCCGGGACAGATGAAAAACTGTTTTTT.

The rearrangement uses TRBV9 and TRBJ2-3; no reliable D call. The CDR3 is 16 residues long. Germline loops: CDR1 SGDLS, CDR2 YYNGEE. Trimming left V 0 bases short and J 0 bases short, with 11 bases between. The CDR3 protein is CASSVVGGTSTDTQYF. CDR3 nucleotides: TGTGCCAGCAGCGTAGTCGGCGGAACTAGCACAGATACGCAGTATTTT.

The V call is TRBV7-3, the J call TRBJ1-1; D not certain. Germline V CDR1 and CDR2: SGHTA, FQGTGA. Trimming left V 1 base short and J 2 bases short, with 8 bases between. The CDR3 is made up of 14 amino acids. The CDR3: CASSLIGPNTEAFF. The CDR3 DNA sequence: TGTGCCAGCAGCTTAATTGGGCCTAACACTGAAGCTTTCTTT.

The chain joins TRBV19 to TRBJ2-5; D remains ambiguous. The germline V and J ends were trimmed by 1 base and 4 bases, with 10 bases remaining between them. The germline V gene encodes CDR1 LNHDA and CDR2 SQIVND (reference sequence). This CDR3 region has 14 residues. The DNA of the CDR3 is TGTGCCAGTAGTATAGGAATAGGCGGAGAGACCCAGTACTTC. Its translation: CASSIGIGGETQYF. The entire variable domain, with the rest obtained from reference TRBV19 and TRBJ2-5, is as follows: DGGITQSPKYLFRKEGQNVTLSCEQNLNHDAMYWYRQDPGQGLRLIYYSQIVNDFQKGDIAEGYSVSREKKESFPLTVTSAQKNPTAFYLCASSIGIGGETQYFGPGTRLLVL.

The chain couples TRBV19 to TRBJ2-7, with 7 bases aligning to TRBD2. CDR3 length: 15 residues. V was pared by 8 bases and J by 1 base, with 11 bases of the junction left unmatched. Germline V gives CDR1 LNHDA, CDR2 SQIVND (reference sequence). CDR3 sequence: CASAQGGHLSYEQYF. DNA of the CDR3: TGTGCCAGTGCCCAGGGAGGGCATTTATCCTACGAGCAGTACTTC.

The chain couples TRBV9 to TRBJ1-3; D may be TRBD1 (6 bases). The CDR3 is 15 residues long. Germline V gene sequence: CDR1 SGDLS, CDR2 YYNGEE. The V and J ends lost 2 bases and 4 bases respectively, with 13 bases between them. CDR3: CASSVSGAPGNTIYF. The CDR3, as DNA: TGTGCCAGCAGCGTTTCAGGGGCGCCCGGAAACACCATATATTTT.

CDR3 coding DNA: TGTGCCACCAGCCAGGGGGTTGGTCAGCCCCAGCATTTT. Translation: CATSQGVGQPQHF. The chain uses TRBV24-1 and TRBJ1-5; 7 bases match TRBD1. V trimming: 7 bases; J trimming: 6 bases; junction bases outside the gene matches: 5. Germline-derived CDR1 and CDR2 are KGHDR and SFDVKD. The CDR3 totals 13 residues.

This clone was picked up a small number of times. This same CDR3 is encoded by further DNA sequences in the sample. The V call is TRBV19, the J call TRBJ2-2, with 9 bases fitting TRBD1. The CDR3 has 14 residues. With V trimmed by 6 bases and J by 4 bases, 3 bases remained unmatched. CDR1 LNHDA and CDR2 SQIVND come from the germline V gene (reference sequence). The CDR3 coding sequence is TGTGCCAGTAGACAGGGGGCCGCCACCGGGGAGCTGTTTTTT. Translated, it gives CASRQGAATGELFF. Variable domain in full (rest from reference TRBV19 and TRBJ2-2): DGGITQSPKYLFRKEGQNVTLSCEQNLNHDAMYWYRQDPGQGLRLIYYSQIVNDFQKGDIAEGYSVSREKKESFPLTVTSAQKNPTAFYLCASRQGAATGELFFGEGSRLTVL.

This chain uses TRBV24-1 with TRBJ2-5, with 8 positions matching TRBD1. The CDR3 totals 15 residues. V was pared by 4 bases and J by 2 bases, with 5 bases of the junction left unmatched. CDR1 is KGHDR and CDR2 is SFDVKD in the germline V gene. The CDR3 spells CATSDTTGDQETQYF. CDR3 DNA: TGTGCCACCAGTGACACGACAGGGGATCAAGAGACCCAGTACTTC.

The chain uses TRBV27 and TRBJ2-7; 13 bases agree with TRBD2. The CDR3 has 16 residues. The V segment lost 8 bases and the J segment 4 bases; nucleotides outside the gene matches: 11. Germline V gene lookup returns CDR1 MNHEY and CDR2 SMNVEV (reference sequence). CDR3 protein: CASRREGLAGAYEQYF. In DNA, the CDR3 is TGTGCCAGCCGTCGGGAAGGACTAGCGGGGGCTTACGAGCAGTACTTC.